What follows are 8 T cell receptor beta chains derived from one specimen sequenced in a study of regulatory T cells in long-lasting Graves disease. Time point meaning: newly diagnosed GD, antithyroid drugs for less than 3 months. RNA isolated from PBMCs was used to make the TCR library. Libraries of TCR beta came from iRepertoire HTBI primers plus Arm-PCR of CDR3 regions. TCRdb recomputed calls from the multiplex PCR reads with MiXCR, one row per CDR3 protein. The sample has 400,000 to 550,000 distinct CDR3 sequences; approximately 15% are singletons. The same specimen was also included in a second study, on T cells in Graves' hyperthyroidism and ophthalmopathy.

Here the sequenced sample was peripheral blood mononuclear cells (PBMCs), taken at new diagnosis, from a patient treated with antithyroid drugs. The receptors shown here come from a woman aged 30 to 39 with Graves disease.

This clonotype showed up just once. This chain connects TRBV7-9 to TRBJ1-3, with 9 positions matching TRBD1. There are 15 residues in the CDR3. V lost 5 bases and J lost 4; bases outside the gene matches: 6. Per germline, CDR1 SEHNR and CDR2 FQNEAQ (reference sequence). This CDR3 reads CASSPGTGRGNTIYF. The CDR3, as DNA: TGTGCCAGCAGCCCAGGGACAGGGAGGGGAAACACCATATATTTT.

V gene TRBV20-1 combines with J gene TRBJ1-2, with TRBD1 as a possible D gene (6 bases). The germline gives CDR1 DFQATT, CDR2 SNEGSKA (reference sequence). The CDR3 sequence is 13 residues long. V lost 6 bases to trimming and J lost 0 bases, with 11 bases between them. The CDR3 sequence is CSAQDSPNYGYTF. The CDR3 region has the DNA TGCAGTGCGCAGGACAGCCCTAACTATGGCTACACCTTC.

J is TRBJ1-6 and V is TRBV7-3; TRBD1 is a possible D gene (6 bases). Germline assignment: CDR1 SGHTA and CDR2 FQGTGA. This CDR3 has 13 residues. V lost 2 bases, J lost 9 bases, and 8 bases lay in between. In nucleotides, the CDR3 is TGTGCCAGCAGCTTAGGGACAACTTCACCCCTCCACTTT. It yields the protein CASSLGTTSPLHF.

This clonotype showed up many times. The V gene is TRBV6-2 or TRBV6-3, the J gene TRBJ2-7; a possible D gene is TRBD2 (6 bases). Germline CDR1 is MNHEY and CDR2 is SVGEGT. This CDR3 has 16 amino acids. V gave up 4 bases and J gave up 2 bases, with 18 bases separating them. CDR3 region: CASSSGTSRPPYEQYF. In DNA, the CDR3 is TGTGCCAGCAGTTCCGGGACTTCCAGACCGCCCTACGAGCAGTACTTC.

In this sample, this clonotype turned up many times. CDR3 sequence: CASSFRRAETQYF. The DNA of the CDR3 is TGTGCCAGCAGTTTCCGTCGAGCAGAGACCCAGTACTTC. The J gene is TRBJ2-5, the V gene TRBV12-3 or TRBV12-4, with D unresolved. The CDR3 is made up of 13 amino acids. The ends were cut back, 3 bases at V and 4 bases at J, with 9 bases in the middle.

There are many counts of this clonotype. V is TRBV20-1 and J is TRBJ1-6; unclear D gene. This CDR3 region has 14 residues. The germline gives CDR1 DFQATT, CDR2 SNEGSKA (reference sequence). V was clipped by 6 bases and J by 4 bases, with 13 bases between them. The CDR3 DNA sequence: TGCAGTGCCCGAATGGCAGGTTATAATTCACCCCTCCACTTT. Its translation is CSARMAGYNSPLHF.

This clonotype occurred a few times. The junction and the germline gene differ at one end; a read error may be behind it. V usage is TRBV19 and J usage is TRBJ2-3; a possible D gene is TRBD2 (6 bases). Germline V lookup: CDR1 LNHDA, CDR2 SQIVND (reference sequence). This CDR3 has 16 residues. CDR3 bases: TGTGCAAGTAGTATGCCCGTGGCAGGCAAAGCGGGTACGCAGTATTTT. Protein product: CASSMPVAGKAGTQYF.

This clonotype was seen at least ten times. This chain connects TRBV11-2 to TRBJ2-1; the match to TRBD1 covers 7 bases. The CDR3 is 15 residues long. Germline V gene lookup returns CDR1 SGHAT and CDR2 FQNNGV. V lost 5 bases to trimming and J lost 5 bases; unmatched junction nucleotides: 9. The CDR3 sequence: CASSPQPGQNNEQFF. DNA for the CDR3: TGTGCCAGCAGCCCACAGCCGGGACAGAACAATGAGCAGTTCTTC.